A single sample gave rise to the 10 T cell receptor beta chains below, sequenced in a study of blood T cell repertoires in COVID-19. Generated by immunoSEQ multiplex PCR, the TCRdb table keeps only in-frame clones and is missing some. Of under 200,000 clones in the sample, approximately 90% are singletons; the top ten hold 3.7%. Sequenced: peripheral blood. Receptors were obtained from a young man with active or convalescent COVID-19.

The chain couples TRBV6-6 to TRBJ1-1, with TRBD1 matching over 8 bases. The J segment lost 7 bases and the V segment lost 5 bases, leaving 3 bases of the junction unmatched. The CDR3 runs to 12 residues. Germline V gene lookup returns CDR1 MNHNY and CDR2 SVGAGI (reference sequence). CDR3 nucleotide sequence: TGTGCCAGCAGTCCACAGGGGGATGAAGCTTTCTTT. It encodes CASSPQGDEAFF.

This clone was recorded a few times. The rearrangement uses TRBV27 and TRBJ2-5; D is possibly TRBD2 (7 bases). This CDR3 has 14 residues. Trimming took 6 bases from V and 4 from J, leaving 15 bases between them. Germline lookup yields CDR1 MNHEY and CDR2 SMNVEV (reference sequence). CDR3 in DNA: TGTGCCAGCAGCATCAGGAGGGGGGGAGAGACCCAGTACTTC. Translation gives CASSIRRGGETQYF.

This clone was found once. The chain combines TRBV4-2 with TRBJ2-5; tentative D call: TRBD1 (7 bases). Per the germline V gene, CDR1 is LGHNA and CDR2 is YNFKEQ. V lost 1 base to trimming and J lost 5 bases, with 11 bases between them. The CDR3 is made up of 14 amino acids. CDR3 DNA sequence: TGTGCCAGCAGCCAAGCACAGGGGAGGGAGACCCAGTACTTC. It yields the protein CASSQAQGRETQYF.

The J gene is TRBJ2-1, the V gene TRBV6-5; D is possibly TRBD1 (5 bases). Germline V gene sequence: CDR1 MNHEY, CDR2 SVGAGI. The CDR3 covers 11 residues. V was shortened by 7 bases and J by 10 bases, with 11 bases between the two germline ends. CDR3: CASKANREQFF. In DNA form, the CDR3 reads TGTGCCAGCAAAGCAAACAGGGAGCAGTTCTTC.

The rearrangement joins TRBV10-1 to TRBJ1-2; D is possibly TRBD1 (6 bases). This CDR3 contains 16 residues. V was clipped by 7 bases and J by 4 bases, with 22 bases between them. Germline assignment: CDR1 WNHNN and CDR2 SYGVQD (reference sequence). Here the CDR3 reads CASTEGPRGAGYGYTF. In nucleotides, the CDR3 is TGCGCCAGCACCGAGGGCCCCCGGGGGGCAGGCTATGGCTACACCTTC.

The chain joins TRBV6-5 to TRBJ2-7; D is ambiguous. Germline V gene lookup returns CDR1 MNHEY and CDR2 SVGAGI. The V end was cut by 8 bases, the J end by 3 bases, with 11 bases between. The CDR3 has 12 amino acids. DNA for the CDR3: TGTGCCAGCGGTCAGGTCTTCTACGAGCAGTACGTC. Its translation: CASGQVFYEQYV.

The V and J genes are TRBV24-1 and TRBJ2-5; 13 bases map to TRBD2. This CDR3 is 17 amino acids long. Trimming cost V 3 bases and J 3 bases; bases outside gene matches: 6. Looked up from germline, CDR1 is KGHDR and CDR2 is SFDVKD. CDR3 region: CATSDQRLAGGEETQYF. DNA for the CDR3: TGTGCCACCAGTGATCAAAGACTAGCGGGAGGCGAAGAGACCCAGTACTTC.

The chain couples TRBV10-3 to TRBJ2-3; 12 positions match TRBD1. With V trimmed by 4 bases and J by 3 bases, 2 bases remained unmatched. This CDR3 has 15 residues. Germline-derived CDR1 and CDR2 are ENHRY and SYGVKD. CDR3 sequence (DNA): TGTGCCATCAGTGCGGGACAGGGGGCAACAGATACGCAGTATTTT. Translated, it gives CAISAGQGATDTQYF.

The rearrangement joins TRBV3-1 (or the pseudogene TRBV3-2) to TRBJ1-1; 10 bases are shared with TRBD1. With V trimmed by 5 bases and J by 4 bases, 13 bases remained unmatched. Germline CDR1 is LGHDT and CDR2 is YNNKEL (reference sequence). The CDR3 length is 17 residues. The CDR3 DNA follows: TGTGCCAGCAGCTACGGGACAGGGGATGGGTTCGGCACTGAAGCTTTCTTT. The encoded protein is CASSYGTGDGFGTEAFF.

The V call is TRBV5-8, the J call TRBJ2-7, with 9 positions matching TRBD2. The CDR3 is 15 residues long. J lost 3 bases, V lost 2 bases, and 6 bases had no gene match. Germline CDR1 reads SGHTS; CDR2 reads YDEGEE. This CDR3 is CASSFSSGTFYEQYF. CDR3 coding DNA: TGTGCCAGCAGCTTTTCTAGCGGGACATTCTACGAGCAGTACTTC.